The 28 T cell receptor beta chains given below trace back to one sample, sequenced in a study of beta chain features in type 1 diabetes. Study-level findings and limits: TCRB CDR3s were moderately but significantly shorter in Type 1 diabetes patients in all four CD4+ subsets.

These receptors lack a known antigen. The whole isolated RNA underwent reverse transcription, so sequencing captured expressed TCRB transcripts. Measured with immunoSEQ multiplex PCR; TCRdb has only the in-frame clones, and not every one. The sample comprises nearly 350,000 clones, approximately 9.9% of which are singletons, and approximately 1% rests with the top ten. The sample taken for sequencing was central memory CD4+ T cells from blood. The source is a young man with type 1 diabetes.

The V gene is TRBV29-1, the J gene TRBJ1-5, with 8 bases fitting TRBD1. Germline trimming cut 7 bases from V and 3 bases from J; bases unmatched to any gene: 5. Germline-derived CDR1 and CDR2 are SQVTM and ANQGSEA. This CDR3 spans 13 amino acids. The CDR3 DNA reads TGCAGCGCCCGGACAGGGACCAATCAGCCCCAGCATTTT. Translation gives CSARTGTNQPQHF.

The V and J genes are TRBV19 and TRBJ2-6; 11 bases are shared with TRBD2. The V segment lost 3 bases and the J segment 0 bases; nucleotides outside the gene matches: 13. Germline-derived CDR1 and CDR2 are LNHDA and SQIVND (reference sequence). There are 21 residues in the CDR3. CDR3 DNA sequence: TGTGCCAGTAGTATGGCGGCGCTAGCGGGGGGAATTGGCTCTGGGGCCAACGTCCTGACTTTC. This encodes CASSMAALAGGIGSGANVLTF.

This clone was recorded at least ten times. The J gene is TRBJ1-5, the V gene TRBV2; TRBD1 might be the D (5 bases). The germline gives CDR1 SNHLY, CDR2 FYNNEI. The V end was cut by 3 bases, the J end by 0 bases, with 6 bases between. This CDR3 comprises 14 residues. The CDR3 is CASSDRDSNQPQHF. The CDR3 bases are TGTGCCAGCAGTGACAGGGATAGCAATCAGCCCCAGCATTTT. Variable domain in full (rest from reference TRBV2 and TRBJ1-5): EPEVTQTPSHQVTQMGQEVILRCVPISNHLYFYWYRQILGQKVEFLVSFYNNEISEKSEIFDDQFSVERPDGSNFTLKIRSTKLEDSAMYFCASSDRDSNQPQHFGDGTRLSIL.

The chain has TRBV29-1 and TRBJ2-7; D is unclear. V shed 4 bases and J shed 6 bases, with 10 bases lying between them. The CDR3 covers 11 residues. CDR1 and CDR2 from the germline V gene are SQVTM and ANQGSEA. The CDR3 coding sequence is TGCAGCGTTGTCTGGTGGCCCGAGCAGTACTTC. Its translation: CSVVWWPEQYF.

This clone has only a few counts. The chain has TRBV4-1 and TRBJ2-3, with a weak D call TRBD2 (5 bases). CDR1 MGHRA and CDR2 YSYEKL come from the germline V gene. V lost 1 base and J lost 4, with 9 bases in between. This CDR3 is 14 amino acids long. The CDR3 DNA reads TGCGCCAGCAGCCAAGGGACTTCCGCAGATACGCAGTATTTT. Protein: CASSQGTSADTQYF.

This clone was seen many times. The chain carries TRBV10-3 and TRBJ1-2; D is possibly TRBD1 (5 bases). Germline CDR1 and CDR2: ENHRY and SYGVKD. This CDR3 spans 15 amino acids. Trimming removed 0 bases from V and 6 bases from J, with 14 bases in between. DNA of the CDR3: TGTGCCATCAGTGAGTCTGGCAGGGCTGACAATGGCTACACCTTC. Translation gives CAISESGRADNGYTF.

In its sample, this clone was seen a few times. This chain uses TRBV18 with TRBJ2-3; D gene uncertain. The CDR3 is 15 residues long. The V gene lost 2 bases and the J gene lost 2 bases, with 11 bases spanning the gap. Germline V gives CDR1 KGHSH, CDR2 LQKENI. The CDR3 here is CASSPTVIHTDTQYF. The CDR3 DNA reads TGTGCCAGCTCACCAACGGTGATCCACACAGATACGCAGTATTTT.

The chain joins TRBV11-3 to TRBJ2-5; 7 positions agree with TRBD1. CDR3 length: 13 amino acids. Germline loops: CDR1 SGHNT, CDR2 YENEEA. Trimming took 6 bases from V and 5 from J; bases not matched to a gene: 6. DNA for the CDR3: TGTGCCAGCAGACAGACAGGGTCCGAGACCCAGTACTTC. Its protein product is CASRQTGSETQYF.

This clone has a handful of counts. The chain couples TRBV28 to TRBJ1-2, with 8 bases fitting TRBD1. Per the germline V gene, CDR1 is MDHEN and CDR2 is SYDVKM. Trimming cost V 11 bases and J 6 bases; bases outside gene matches: 11. CDR3 length equals 13 residues. CDR3 amino acids: CAGGIGTGNGYTF. In nucleotides, the CDR3 is TGTGCCGGAGGGATTGGGACAGGCAATGGCTACACCTTC.

CDR3 DNA: TGTGCCACCAGAGGGGGAATCGGCTACACCTTC. Protein product: CATRGGIGYTF. The rearrangement links TRBV19 to TRBJ1-2; maybe TRBD1 (6 bases). The CDR3 is 11 amino acids. The germline V gene has CDR1 LNHDA and CDR2 SQIVND (reference sequence). The ends were cut back, 10 bases at V and 8 bases at J, with 14 bases in the middle.

This clone was counted at least ten times. The V and J genes are TRBV6-5 and TRBJ2-2, with D unresolved. Germline V gene sequence: CDR1 MNHEY, CDR2 SVGAGI. The V end lost 6 bases, the J end lost 1 base, and 6 bases lay between the germline ends. This CDR3 has 13 residues. The CDR3 DNA reads TGTGCCAGCAGAATACAGAACACCGGGGAGCTGTTTTTT. Protein: CASRIQNTGELFF.

The table lists this clone with a few counts. Since a much larger clone is just one base distant, this may be a read error. Other DNA sequences in the same sample also yield this CDR3. This rearrangement joins TRBV7-8 to TRBJ2-1, with unresolved D. With 1 base removed from V and 5 bases from J, the gap between germline ends came to 6 bases. There are 13 residues in the CDR3. Germline CDR1 reads SGHVS; CDR2 reads FQNEAQ. The CDR3 reads CASSLGRNNEQFF. The CDR3 DNA sequence: TGTGCCAGCAGCTTAGGAAGAAACAATGAGCAGTTCTTC.

This clone has more than one count but fewer than ten. V usage is TRBV7-9 and J usage is TRBJ1-1, with a tentative D call TRBD1 (5 bases). Per the germline V gene, CDR1 is SEHNR and CDR2 is FQNEAQ (reference sequence). Trimming stripped 5 bases from V and 4 bases from J, with 11 bases between. The CDR3 runs to 13 residues. This CDR3 reads CASSPTRGTEAFF. The CDR3, as DNA: TGTGCCAGCAGCCCCACGAGGGGCACTGAAGCTTTCTTT.

CDR3 loop: CASSLEGQGTYEQYF. The CDR3 region has the DNA TGTGCCAGCAGCTTAGAGGGACAGGGGACTTACGAGCAGTACTTC. The rearrangement uses TRBV7-2 and TRBJ2-7; 10 nucleotides align to TRBD1. The CDR3 sequence is 15 residues long. Germline V lookup: CDR1 SGHTA, CDR2 FQGNSA. V lost 1 base, J lost 4 bases, and 4 bases stayed unmatched.

This clone was detected a few times. This sequence joins TRBV9 and TRBJ2-6; D gene ambiguous. Trimming cost V 7 bases and J 2 bases, with 7 bases left between them. Germline V gene sequence: CDR1 SGDLS, CDR2 YYNGEE. The CDR3 runs 13 residues. For the CDR3, the DNA is TGTGCCAGCTGCCTAACTGGGGCCAACGTCCTGACTTTC. It encodes CASCLTGANVLTF.

This clone was counted only a few times. This chain links TRBV11-2 with TRBJ2-5; D unclear. Trimming stripped 5 bases from V and 5 bases from J, with 12 bases between. Germline assignment: CDR1 SGHAT and CDR2 FQNNGV. This CDR3 has 13 residues. Here the CDR3 reads CASSRFQWETQYF. The CDR3 coding sequence is TGTGCCAGCAGCCGTTTCCAATGGGAGACCCAGTACTTC.

This clone was recorded a few times. The V call is TRBV9, the J call TRBJ2-5, with 7 positions matching TRBD2. Germline CDR1 SGDLS, CDR2 YYNGEE. The V segment lost 0 bases and the J segment 6 bases; nucleotides outside the gene matches: 5. The CDR3 covers 14 residues. CDR3 residues: CASSVDAGEKTQYF. CDR3 coding DNA: TGTGCCAGCAGCGTAGACGCGGGGGAAAAGACCCAGTACTTC.

This clone has more than one count but fewer than ten. The chain employs TRBV7-2 and TRBJ2-3, with D perhaps matching TRBD1 (6 bases). The length of the CDR3 is 15 residues. Trimming took off 1 base at V and 4 bases at J, with 12 bases between the two ends. Germline V gene lookup returns CDR1 SGHTA and CDR2 FQGNSA. The CDR3 region has the DNA TGTGCCAGCAGCTTAGAAGGCAGGGGTGCAGATACGCAGTATTTT. Amino acids: CASSLEGRGADTQYF. Full variable domain (remainder filled in from reference TRBV7-2 and TRBJ2-3): GAGVSQSPSNKVTEKGKDVELRCDPISGHTALYWYRQSLGQGLEFLIYFQGNSAPDKSGLPSDRFSAERTGGSVSTLTIQRTQQEDSAVYLCASSLEGRGADTQYFGPGTRLTVL.

This clone has a handful of counts. The chain is built from TRBV7-2 and TRBJ2-1; perhaps TRBD2 as D (6 bases). Trimming removed 4 bases from V and 5 bases from J, with 15 bases in between. This CDR3 spans 15 amino acids. Germline V gene data show CDR1 as SGHTA and CDR2 as FQGNSA. The CDR3 loop is CASSSLSGLNNEQFF. As DNA, the CDR3 is TGTGCCAGCAGCTCCCTAAGCGGGTTAAACAATGAGCAGTTCTTC. Drawing the rest from reference TRBV7-2 and TRBJ2-1, the complete variable domain is GAGVSQSPSNKVTEKGKDVELRCDPISGHTALYWYRQSLGQGLEFLIYFQGNSAPDKSGLPSDRFSAERTGGSVSTLTIQRTQQEDSAVYLCASSSLSGLNNEQFFGPGTRLTVL.

In this sample, this clone turned up a few times. This chain joins TRBV2 and TRBJ2-5; TRBD1 matches 10 bases. The CDR3 length is 13 residues. Looked up from germline, CDR1 is SNHLY and CDR2 is FYNNEI. V trimming: 6 bases; J trimming: 4 bases; junction bases outside the gene matches: 2. CDR3 amino acids: CASSGTGVETQYF. The DNA of the CDR3 is TGTGCCAGCAGCGGGACAGGGGTAGAGACCCAGTACTTC.

This clone showed up just a few times. This sequence joins TRBV12-5 and TRBJ2-5; 7 bases fit TRBD1. Germline V CDR1 and CDR2: LGHNT, FRNRAP. The CDR3 is made up of 14 amino acids. V lost 6 bases and J lost 4; bases outside the gene matches: 8. CDR3 DNA: TGTGCTAGTGGCCAGACAGGGTTCCCAGAGACCCAGTACTTC. This codes for CASGQTGFPETQYF.

V gene TRBV7-2 combines with J gene TRBJ2-5; perhaps TRBD2 as D (6 bases). The ends were cut back, 3 bases at V and 9 bases at J, with 11 bases in the middle. The CDR3 extends over 12 amino acids. Germline V CDR1 and CDR2: SGHTA, FQGNSA. The CDR3 loop is CASSLGGMAQYF. CDR3 bases: TGTGCCAGCAGCTTGGGGGGTATGGCCCAGTACTTC.

The V gene is TRBV20-1, the J gene TRBJ1-2, with D tentatively TRBD1 (5 bases). The CDR3 contains 11 residues. V lost 5 bases and J 12 bases, leaving 16 bases between the germline ends. Looked up from germline, CDR1 is DFQATT and CDR2 is SNEGSKA (reference sequence). CDR3 region: CSAAGTVTHTF. Written as DNA, the CDR3 is TGCAGTGCTGCCGGGACGGTAACCCACACCTTC.

This clone appeared a few times. The rearrangement uses TRBV29-1 and TRBJ1-4; possible D gene TRBD1, 5 bases. Germline V CDR1 and CDR2: SQVTM, ANQGSEA. Trimming cost V 7 bases and J 4 bases, with 19 bases left between them. This CDR3 contains 15 residues. CDR3: CSGRSGRQFNEKLFF. In nucleotides, the CDR3 is TGCAGCGGGAGATCCGGGAGACAGTTTAATGAAAAACTGTTTTTT. The full variable domain, completed using reference TRBV29-1 and TRBJ1-4, is SAVISQKPSRDICQRGTSLTIQCQVDSQVTMMFWYRQQPGQSLTLIATANQGSEATYESGFVIDKFPISRPNLTFSTLTVSNMSPEDSSIYLCSGRSGRQFNEKLFFGSGTQLSVL.

This rearrangement joins TRBV28 to TRBJ1-2, with 7 bases that match TRBD1. Trimming removed 7 bases from V and 6 bases from J; junction bases left unmatched: 14. The CDR3 is 15 amino acids. Germline V CDR1 and CDR2: MDHEN, SYDVKM. DNA of the CDR3: TGTGCCAGCACAGGGGGTGGACGGCAGCGTGATGGCTACACCTTC. Its translation is CASTGGGRQRDGYTF.

The CDR3 here is CASSGKNGTNEQYF. As DNA, the CDR3 is TGTGCCAGCAGCGGGAAGAACGGGACAAACGAGCAGTACTTC. The J gene is TRBJ2-7, the V gene TRBV7-6; D might be TRBD1 (6 bases). The V end lost 5 bases, the J end lost 5 bases, and 16 bases lay between the germline ends. Germline CDR1 and CDR2: SGHVS and FNYEAQ. This CDR3 comprises 14 residues.

This clone was seen only once. The rearrangement links TRBV5-1 to TRBJ1-3; 8 bases are shared with TRBD1. The V gene's germline CDR1 is SGHRS and CDR2 YFSETQ. The V and J ends lost 2 bases and 9 bases, in that order; junction bases with no gene match: 7. This CDR3 contains 14 residues. This chain's CDR3 is CASSFRQGSGTIYF. The CDR3 DNA reads as TGCGCCAGCAGCTTTAGACAGGGGAGTGGCACCATATATTTT.

The rearrangement links TRBV14 to TRBJ2-3; D tentatively fits TRBD1 or TRBD2 (5 bases each). Germline V gene data show CDR1 as SGHDN and CDR2 as FVKESK. V was clipped by 3 bases and J by 12 bases, with 16 bases between them. This CDR3 is built from 13 residues. CDR3 DNA sequence: TGTGCCAGCAGCCAGGGGGAACCCGGACGCCAGTATTTT. It codes for CASSQGEPGRQYF.